Following are 10 T cell receptor beta chains from one sample sequenced in a study of blood T cell repertoires in COVID-19. The protocol was immunoSEQ multiplex PCR, while the TCRdb copy is restricted to in-frame clones and leaves out a portion. The data contain 35,000 to 45,000 clones, about 77% of them seen just once; the ten biggest clones take up around 30%. Sequenced material: peripheral blood. The receptors originated from a woman aged 70 to 79 with acute or convalescent COVID-19.

In nucleotides, the CDR3 is TGTGCCAGCAGCTTAAGGGCGACTAGCGGGGTAACTACAGATACGCAGTATTTT. As protein: CASSLRATSGVTTDTQYF. The chain employs TRBV7-6 and TRBJ2-3; 11 positions match TRBD2. The CDR3 loop spans 18 amino acids. V was pared by 2 bases and J by 3 bases, with 10 bases of the junction left unmatched. In germline, CDR1 is SGHVS, CDR2 FNYEAQ.

V gene TRBV4-2 combines with J gene TRBJ1-2; 11 nucleotides match TRBD1. The CDR3 extends over 16 amino acids. CDR1 LGHNA and CDR2 YNFKEQ come from the germline V gene. J lost 6 bases, V lost 4 bases, and 10 bases had no gene match. CDR3 in amino acids: CASSPSEDRGLDGYTF. CDR3 bases: TGTGCCAGCAGCCCCTCTGAGGACAGGGGGCTTGATGGCTACACCTTC.

This chain connects TRBV7-3 to TRBJ2-6, with a possible D match to TRBD1 (6 bases). This CDR3 spans 16 amino acids. V was pared by 5 bases and J by 4 bases, with 15 bases between. Germline CDR1 SGHTA, CDR2 FQGTGA. CDR3 amino acids: CASSPSTGFGANVLTF. In DNA, the CDR3 is TGTGCCAGCAGCCCGAGTACAGGGTTCGGGGCCAACGTCCTGACTTTC.

The chain joins TRBV19 to TRBJ1-1, with 7 bases aligning to TRBD1. The germline V gene encodes CDR1 LNHDA and CDR2 SQIVND (reference sequence). With 4 bases clipped from V and 5 bases from J, the junction kept 4 bases outside the gene matches. There are 13 residues in the CDR3. This chain's CDR3 is CASSTTTGTEAFF. The CDR3 DNA is TGTGCCAGTAGTACCACGACAGGGACTGAAGCTTTCTTT.

This chain joins TRBV5-1 and TRBJ2-1, with D possibly being TRBD2 (6 bases). V shed 0 bases and J shed 7 bases, with 14 bases lying between them. Looked up from germline, CDR1 is SGHRS and CDR2 is YFSETQ. CDR3 length: 15 residues. The CDR3 sequence: CASSLAPAGGNEQFF. The CDR3 DNA reads as TGCGCCAGCAGCTTGGCCCCGGCAGGAGGGAATGAGCAGTTCTTC. Filled out from reference TRBV5-1 and TRBJ2-1, the complete variable domain reads KAGVTQTPRYLIKTRGQQVTLSCSPISGHRSVSWYQQTPGQGLQFLFEYFSETQRNKGNFPGRFSGRQFSNSRSEMNVSTLELGDSALYLCASSLAPAGGNEQFFGPGTRLTVL.

This clone came up once. The chain employs TRBV5-8 and TRBJ1-5; unclear D gene. The CDR3 spans 14 residues. V gave up 1 base and J gave up 3 bases, with 8 bases separating them. CDR1 is SGHTS, CDR2 YDEGEE, per germline. The CDR3 DNA reads as TGTGCCAGCAGCTTGTTCACTCCCAATCAGCCCCAGCATTTT. Amino acids: CASSLFTPNQPQHF.

The sample holds one count of this clone. The V and J genes are TRBV7-8 and TRBJ1-2; the D is unclear. CDR3 length equals 12 residues. V was trimmed by 3 bases and J by 5 bases, leaving 7 bases between them. Germline assignment: CDR1 SGHVS and CDR2 FQNEAQ. The CDR3 reads CASSFGVYGYTF. The CDR3 DNA reads TGTGCCAGCAGCTTCGGAGTGTATGGCTACACCTTC.

V usage is TRBV28 and J usage is TRBJ1-3; 7 positions match TRBD1. There are 15 residues in the CDR3. CDR1 is MDHEN and CDR2 is SYDVKM in the germline V gene. J was trimmed by 5 bases and V by 5 bases; bases with no gene match: 9. CDR3 loop: CASSPPRGARNTIYF. In nucleotides, the CDR3 is TGTGCCAGCAGTCCCCCCAGGGGGGCGCGAAACACCATATATTTT.

This chain links TRBV5-1 with TRBJ2-1; D gene ambiguous. Germline CDR1 SGHRS, CDR2 YFSETQ. Trimming pared 4 bases from V and 3 bases from J, leaving 8 bases between. The CDR3 totals 13 residues. The CDR3: CASSLDVYNEQFF. The CDR3 region has the DNA TGCGCCAGCAGCCTAGATGTCTACAATGAGCAGTTCTTC.

V gene TRBV7-2 combines with J gene TRBJ2-3; D is possibly TRBD2 (6 bases). CDR1 and CDR2 (germline): SGHTA, FQGNSA. Trimming stripped 1 base from V and 4 bases from J, with 12 bases between. The CDR3 is made up of 15 amino acids. CDR3 DNA: TGTGCCAGCAGCTTAGTGTGGCGGGGTGCAGATACGCAGTATTTT. It codes for CASSLVWRGADTQYF.